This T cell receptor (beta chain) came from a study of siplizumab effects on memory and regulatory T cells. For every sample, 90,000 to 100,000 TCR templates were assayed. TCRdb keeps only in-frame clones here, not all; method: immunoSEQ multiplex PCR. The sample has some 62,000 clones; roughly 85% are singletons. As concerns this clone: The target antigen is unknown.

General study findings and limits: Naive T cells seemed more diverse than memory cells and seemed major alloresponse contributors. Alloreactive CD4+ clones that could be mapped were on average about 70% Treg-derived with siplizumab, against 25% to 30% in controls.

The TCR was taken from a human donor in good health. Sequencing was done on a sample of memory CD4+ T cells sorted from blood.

The CDR3 protein is CASSLQSMGGTDTQYF. The CDR3 DNA reads as TGCGCCAGCAGCTTGCAGAGCATGGGAGGGACAGATACGCAGTATTTT. V usage is TRBV5-1 and J usage is TRBJ2-3, with 7 bases identical to TRBD2. CDR1 is SGHRS and CDR2 is YFSETQ in the germline V gene. V was clipped by 1 base and J by 3 bases; unmatched bases: 8. There are 16 residues in the CDR3.